This T cell receptor beta chain was identified in a study of blood T cell repertoires in COVID-19. For the study at large: Sources were T cells, B-cell-depleted T cells, or PBMCs; the material itself was cDNA or gDNA.

As originally analysed: Nucleated cell counts were estimated from reference gene primer amplification. Measured with immunoSEQ multiplex PCR; TCRdb has only the in-frame clones, and not every one. The D gene and trimming were derived from the DNA, and the V and J assignments and clone size from that table. The table shows some 57,000 clones, with about 82% occurring only once. The CDR3 length is 16 residues. V gave up 4 bases and J gave up 7 bases; unmatched junction bases: 9. In germline, CDR1 is SGHNT, CDR2 YYREEE (reference sequence). Sequencing was performed on peripheral blood. This chain connects TRBV5-4 to TRBJ2-2, with 11 bases matching TRBD2. The source of this sequence is a woman older than 75 with acute or convalescent COVID-19. CDR3 in amino acids: CASSPNSGGAIGELFF. Written as DNA, the CDR3 is TGTGCCAGCAGCCCTAATAGCGGGGGGGCAATCGGGGAGCTGTTTTTT.